Shown below are 21 T cell receptor beta chains from a single sample sequenced in a study of T cell responses to AZD1222 COVID-19 vaccine. This table comes from immunoSEQ multiplex PCR, and its TCRdb copy is limited to in-frame clones, with some not included. The sample has roughly 150,000 clones; more than 70% are singletons. The sequencing used peripheral blood, collected on day 0 of AZD1222 vaccination. The receptor source for this set is an adult in good health.

The rearrangement joins TRBV3-1 (or the pseudogene TRBV3-2) to TRBJ2-3, with 9 nucleotides matching TRBD2. V shed 0 bases and J 5 bases; nucleotides not matched to a gene: 3. Germline V CDR1 and CDR2: LGHDT, YNNKEL (reference sequence). The CDR3 extends over 15 amino acids. DNA for the CDR3: TGTGCCAGCAGCCAAGATAGCGGGAGTGAAGATACGCAGTATTTT. As protein: CASSQDSGSEDTQYF.

The J gene is TRBJ2-6, the V gene TRBV28; no definite D call. The V gene's germline CDR1 is MDHEN and CDR2 SYDVKM. CDR3 length: 13 residues. Deletions cut 7 bases from V and 3 bases from J, with 7 bases between. The CDR3 region has the DNA TGTGCCAGCATGAAAGGTGGGGCCAACGTCCTGACTTTC. The encoded protein is CASMKGGANVLTF.

This chain's CDR3 is CASSLQTGSPVNTEAFF. As DNA, the CDR3 is TGTGCCAGCTCACTGCAGACAGGGAGCCCGGTCAACACTGAAGCTTTCTTT. V gene TRBV18 combines with J gene TRBJ1-1, with 7 bases that match TRBD1. The ends lost 4 bases at V and 2 bases at J; junction bases unmatched: 13. Germline V CDR1 and CDR2: KGHSH, LQKENI. This CDR3 contains 17 residues.

The CDR3 region has the DNA TGTGCCAGCACCCCCGTCACAGGTAATCAGCCCCAGCATTTT. It encodes CASTPVTGNQPQHF. The rearrangement uses TRBV6-2 or TRBV6-3 and TRBJ1-5; the D gene is possibly TRBD1 (5 bases). Germline CDR1 and CDR2: MNHEY and SVGEGT. V was trimmed by 7 bases and J by 4 bases, leaving 14 bases between them. The CDR3 is 14 amino acids.

J is TRBJ1-5 and V is TRBV19; no definite D call. From germline, CDR1 is LNHDA and CDR2 SQIVND (reference sequence). The V and J ends lost 0 bases and 11 bases respectively, with 14 bases between them. This CDR3 region has 14 residues. The chain's CDR3 is CASSIDLRGSAQHF. Written as DNA, the CDR3 is TGTGCCAGTAGTATAGATCTGAGAGGTTCCGCCCAGCATTTT.

The chain carries TRBV9 and TRBJ2-7; 8 nucleotides match TRBD2. CDR1 is SGDLS, CDR2 YYNGEE, per germline. The CDR3 spans 14 residues. Germline trimming cut 4 bases from V and 0 bases from J; bases unmatched to any gene: 3. The CDR3 is CASSPAGGSYEQYF. DNA for the CDR3: TGTGCCAGCAGCCCTGCGGGGGGCTCCTACGAGCAGTACTTC.

This chain links TRBV12-3 or TRBV12-4 with TRBJ1-2; D possibly corresponds to TRBD1 (6 bases). This CDR3 has 11 residues. Trimming pared 3 bases from V and 8 bases from J, leaving 7 bases between. CDR3 sequence reads: CASSFGGGYTF. CDR3 DNA sequence: TGTGCCAGCAGTTTTGGGGGCGGCTACACCTTC.

The chain joins TRBV20-1 to TRBJ1-1; D might be TRBD1 (5 bases). Germline values: CDR1 DFQATT, CDR2 SNEGSKA (reference sequence). This CDR3 comprises 13 residues. V was pared by 3 bases and J by 3 bases, with 11 bases between. The CDR3 region has the DNA TGCAGTGCTAGTGGAGGGGATCACACTGAAGCTTTCTTT. Its translation: CSASGGDHTEAFF.

The chain is built from TRBV9 and TRBJ2-1; 9 bases fit TRBD2. The length of the CDR3 is 16 residues. The V and J ends lost 3 bases and 6 bases, in that order; junction bases with no gene match: 10. Germline loops: CDR1 SGDLS, CDR2 YYNGEE. The CDR3 nucleotides read TGTGCCAGCAGCGCAGCCCTGACTAGCGGAGGCAATGAGCAGTTCTTC. Amino acids: CASSAALTSGGNEQFF. Filled out from reference TRBV9 and TRBJ2-1, the complete variable domain reads DSGVTQTPKHLITATGQRVTLRCSPRSGDLSVYWYQQSLDQGLQFLIQYYNGEERAKGNILERFSAQQFPDLHSELNLSSLELGDSALYFCASSAALTSGGNEQFFGPGTRLTVL.

CDR3 region: CASSPRGFKGEQFF. The CDR3 nucleotides read TGTGCCAGCAGCCCGAGAGGGTTTAAGGGTGAGCAGTTCTTC. V and J are TRBV5-4 and TRBJ2-1, with D possibly being TRBD2 (5 bases). The germline V and J ends were trimmed by 4 bases and 9 bases, with 17 bases remaining between them. The CDR3 runs to 14 residues. The V gene's germline CDR1 is SGHNT and CDR2 YYREEE (reference sequence).

The V and J genes are TRBV7-2 and TRBJ1-6; D gene unclear. There are 17 residues in the CDR3. Germline assignment: CDR1 SGHTA and CDR2 FQGNSA. The ends were cut back, 2 bases at V and 7 bases at J, with 18 bases in the middle. The CDR3 DNA reads as TGTGCCAGCAGCTTAAAGGTCCTGTTGAAGGACAATTCACCCCTCCACTTT. Translated: CASSLKVLLKDNSPLHF.

The chain couples TRBV19 to TRBJ1-1; 8 bases map to TRBD1. Germline CDR1 is LNHDA and CDR2 is SQIVND (reference sequence). Trimming removed 3 bases from V and 5 bases from J; junction bases left unmatched: 5. The CDR3 contains 14 residues. The CDR3 here is CASSITGGRTEAFF. In DNA form, the CDR3 reads TGTGCCAGTAGTATTACAGGGGGTAGAACTGAAGCTTTCTTT.

The rearrangement uses TRBV19 and TRBJ1-5; tentatively, D is TRBD1 (5 bases). Germline loops: CDR1 LNHDA, CDR2 SQIVND (reference sequence). This CDR3 spans 17 amino acids. The ends were cut back, 4 bases at V and 0 bases at J, with 16 bases in the middle. CDR3 residues: CASSSLIGTDSNQPQHF. CDR3 sequence (DNA): TGTGCCAGTAGTAGCCTAATAGGGACGGATAGCAATCAGCCCCAGCATTTT.

This clone was detected only once. This rearrangement joins TRBV4-2 to TRBJ2-1; 13 bases fit TRBD2. V lost 4 bases and J lost 8; bases outside the gene matches: 14. This CDR3 has 18 residues. CDR1 LGHNA and CDR2 YNFKEQ come from the germline V gene. The CDR3 DNA sequence: TGTGCCAGCAGCCGCGACCCCCCGGGACTAGCGGGATTTGATGAGCAGTTCTTC. Its translation is CASSRDPPGLAGFDEQFF.

CDR3 in amino acids: CASSLGGVGTEAFF. The CDR3 nucleotides are TGTGCCAGCAGCTTAGGGGGGGTTGGTACTGAAGCTTTCTTT. The chain is built from TRBV7-8 and TRBJ1-1; possibly TRBD1 for D (5 bases). Between the trimmed V and J ends, which lost 1 base and 5 bases, there was a span of 11 bases. Germline CDR1 reads SGHVS; CDR2 reads FQNEAQ. The CDR3 contains 14 residues.

The chain recombines TRBV7-8 with TRBJ2-7; no firm D call. The V end lost 4 bases, the J end lost 2 bases, and 6 bases lay between the germline ends. Germline V gives CDR1 SGHVS, CDR2 FQNEAQ. The CDR3 covers 12 residues. CDR3 nucleotide sequence: TGTGCCAGCAGCTGGATCCCCTACGAGCAGTACTTC. Protein sequence: CASSWIPYEQYF.

This chain joins TRBV27 and TRBJ1-5, with a tentative D call TRBD1 (6 bases). The germline gives CDR1 MNHEY, CDR2 SMNVEV (reference sequence). CDR3 size: 15 residues. V lost 5 bases and J 2 bases, leaving 13 bases between the germline ends. This chain's CDR3 is CASSPIRQGNQPQHF. The CDR3 coding sequence is TGTGCCAGCAGTCCCATCCGACAGGGCAATCAGCCCCAGCATTTT.

The CDR3 DNA reads as TGTGCCAGCAGTCCTGACAGGGGTAAACCCGGGGAGCTGTTTTTT. This translates into CASSPDRGKPGELFF. This sequence joins TRBV28 and TRBJ2-2, with TRBD1 matching over 8 bases. The CDR3 extends over 15 amino acids. With V trimmed by 5 bases and J by 6 bases, 8 bases remained unmatched. Germline values: CDR1 MDHEN, CDR2 SYDVKM.

The chain employs TRBV28 and TRBJ2-2; 8 positions match TRBD2. The CDR3 has 15 residues. V lost 4 bases, J lost 7 bases, and 8 bases stayed unmatched. Germline V gives CDR1 MDHEN, CDR2 SYDVKM. The CDR3 nucleotides read TGTGCCAGCAGTTCTGCCGGGACTAGTAACGGGGAGCTGTTTTTT. Its protein product is CASSSAGTSNGELFF.

The rearrangement links TRBV3-1 (or the pseudogene TRBV3-2) to TRBJ2-3; D gene unclear. V lost 7 bases and J lost 4, with 9 bases in between. This CDR3 spans 12 amino acids. The germline V gene has CDR1 LGHDT and CDR2 YNNKEL (reference sequence). CDR3 sequence reads: CASNGGADTQYF. Written as DNA, the CDR3 is TGTGCCAGCAACGGTGGGGCAGATACGCAGTATTTT.

The chain uses TRBV3-1 (or the pseudogene TRBV3-2) and TRBJ1-5, with D unclear. CDR1 is LGHDT, CDR2 YNNKEL, per germline (reference sequence). Trimming left V 0 bases short and J 3 bases short, with 6 bases between. This CDR3 spans 14 amino acids. CDR3 amino acids: CASSQDLYNQPQHF. CDR3 nucleotide sequence: TGTGCCAGCAGCCAAGATCTTTACAATCAGCCCCAGCATTTT.